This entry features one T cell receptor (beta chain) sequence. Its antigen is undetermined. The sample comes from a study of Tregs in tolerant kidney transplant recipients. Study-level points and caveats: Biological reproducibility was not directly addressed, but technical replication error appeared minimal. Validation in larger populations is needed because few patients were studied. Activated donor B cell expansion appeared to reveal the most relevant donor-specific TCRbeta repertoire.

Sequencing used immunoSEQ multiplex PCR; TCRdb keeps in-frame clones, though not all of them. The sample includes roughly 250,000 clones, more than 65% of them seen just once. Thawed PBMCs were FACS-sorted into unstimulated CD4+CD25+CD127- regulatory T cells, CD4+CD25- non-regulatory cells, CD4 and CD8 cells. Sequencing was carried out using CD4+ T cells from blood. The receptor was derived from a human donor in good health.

The CDR3 DNA reads TGTGCCAGCAGCTACCTGGCAGGACAGGGGAACACTGAAGCTTTCTTT. Translating it yields CASSYLAGQGNTEAFF. The chain joins TRBV5-6 to TRBJ1-1, with 8 bases identical to TRBD1. V lost 3 bases and J lost 1; bases outside the gene matches: 8. The germline V gene has CDR1 SGHDT and CDR2 YYEEEE. The CDR3 is made up of 16 amino acids.